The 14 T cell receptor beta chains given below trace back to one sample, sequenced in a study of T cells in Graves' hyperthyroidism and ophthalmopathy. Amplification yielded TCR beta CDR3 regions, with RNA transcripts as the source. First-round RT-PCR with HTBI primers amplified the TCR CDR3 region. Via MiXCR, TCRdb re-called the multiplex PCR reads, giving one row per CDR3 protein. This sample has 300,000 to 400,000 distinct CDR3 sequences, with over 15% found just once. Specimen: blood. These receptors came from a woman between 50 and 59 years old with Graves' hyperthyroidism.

Here the CDR3 DNA reads TGCGCCAGCAGCCCGACTAGGACTAGCGGGGGGGCAGGTGAGCAGTTCTTC. Amino acids: CASSPTRTSGGAGEQFF. This rearrangement joins TRBV4-1 to TRBJ2-1; TRBD2 aligns across 15 bases. In germline, CDR1 is MGHRA, CDR2 YSYEKL. V was pared by 4 bases and J by 9 bases, with 10 bases of the junction left unmatched. The CDR3 spans 17 residues.

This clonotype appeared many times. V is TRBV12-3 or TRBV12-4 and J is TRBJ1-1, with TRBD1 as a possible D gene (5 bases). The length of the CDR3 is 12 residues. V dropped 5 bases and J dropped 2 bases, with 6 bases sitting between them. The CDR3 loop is CASSGTNTEAFF. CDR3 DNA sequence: TGTGCCAGCAGTGGGACTAACACTGAAGCTTTCTTT.

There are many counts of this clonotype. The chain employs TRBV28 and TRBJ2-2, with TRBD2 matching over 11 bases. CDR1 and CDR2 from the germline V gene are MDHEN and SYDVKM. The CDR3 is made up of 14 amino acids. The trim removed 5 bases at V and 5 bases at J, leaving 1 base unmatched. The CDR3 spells CASSTSGSTGELFF. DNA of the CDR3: TGTGCCAGCAGTACTAGCGGGAGTACCGGGGAGCTGTTTTTT.

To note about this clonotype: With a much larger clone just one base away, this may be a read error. In DNA form, the CDR3 reads TGTGCCAGCAGTCTTACTAGCGGGAGTTTGGATGAGCAGTTCTTC. It codes for CASSLTSGSLDEQFF. The rearrangement links TRBV2 to TRBJ2-1; 11 bases align to TRBD2. Germline-derived CDR1 and CDR2 are SNHLY and FYNNEI. With 5 bases clipped from V and 8 bases from J, the junction kept 8 bases outside the gene matches. CDR3 length: 15 residues. Filled out from reference TRBV2 and TRBJ2-1, the complete variable domain reads EPEVTQTPSHQVTQMGQEVILRCVPISNHLYFYWYRQILGQKVEFLVSFYNNEISEKSEIFDDQFSVERPDGSNFTLKIRSTKLEDSAMYFCASSLTSGSLDEQFFGPGTRLTVL.

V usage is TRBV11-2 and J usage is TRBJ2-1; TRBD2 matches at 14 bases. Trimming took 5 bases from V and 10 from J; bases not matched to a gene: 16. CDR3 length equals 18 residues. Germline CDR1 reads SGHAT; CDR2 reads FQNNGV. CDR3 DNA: TGTGCCAGCAGCACCAAGGGACTAGCGGGGGCTAAGAGGAGGGAGCAGTTCTTC. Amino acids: CASSTKGLAGAKRREQFF.

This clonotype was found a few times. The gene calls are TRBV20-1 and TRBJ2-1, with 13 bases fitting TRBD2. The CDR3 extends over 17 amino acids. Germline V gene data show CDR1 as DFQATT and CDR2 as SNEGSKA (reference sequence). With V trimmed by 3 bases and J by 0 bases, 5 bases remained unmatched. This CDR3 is CSARDTSGRASYNEQFF. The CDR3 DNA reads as TGCAGTGCTAGGGATACTAGCGGGAGGGCCTCCTACAATGAGCAGTTCTTC.

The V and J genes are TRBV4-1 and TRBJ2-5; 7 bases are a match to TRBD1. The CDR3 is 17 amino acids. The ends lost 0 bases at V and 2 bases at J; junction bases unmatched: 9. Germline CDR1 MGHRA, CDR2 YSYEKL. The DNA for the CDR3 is TGCGCCAGCAGCCAAGATAAGTGGGACAGAGAACAAGAGACCCAGTACTTC. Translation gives CASSQDKWDREQETQYF.

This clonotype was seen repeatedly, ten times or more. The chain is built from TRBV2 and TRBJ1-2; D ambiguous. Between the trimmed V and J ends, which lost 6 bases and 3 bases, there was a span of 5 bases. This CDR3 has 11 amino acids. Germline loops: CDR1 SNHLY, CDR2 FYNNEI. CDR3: CASRTDYGYTF. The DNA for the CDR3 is TGTGCCAGCAGGACGGACTATGGCTACACCTTC.

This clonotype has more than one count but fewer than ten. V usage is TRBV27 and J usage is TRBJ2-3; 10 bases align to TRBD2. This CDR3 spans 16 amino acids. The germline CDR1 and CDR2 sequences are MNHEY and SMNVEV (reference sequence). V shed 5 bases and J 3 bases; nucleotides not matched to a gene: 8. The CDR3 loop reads CASSPGTSVITDTQYF. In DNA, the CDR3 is TGTGCCAGCAGTCCCGGGACTAGCGTTATTACAGATACGCAGTATTTT.

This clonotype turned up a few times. The CDR3 loop is CASSVTGGGYGYTF. CDR3 nucleotide sequence: TGTGCCAGCAGCGTTACAGGGGGCGGCTATGGCTACACCTTC. The chain carries TRBV9 and TRBJ1-2; 9 bases are a match to TRBD1. CDR3 length equals 14 residues. Germline V gives CDR1 SGDLS, CDR2 YYNGEE. The V gene end was trimmed by 2 bases and the J gene end by 4 bases; junction bases not matched to a gene: 3.

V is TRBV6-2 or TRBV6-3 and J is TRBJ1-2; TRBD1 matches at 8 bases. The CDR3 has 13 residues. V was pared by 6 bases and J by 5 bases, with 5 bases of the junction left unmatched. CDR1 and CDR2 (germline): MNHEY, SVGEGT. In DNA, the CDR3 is TGTGCCAGCAGACAGGGACAGGAATATGGCTACACCTTC. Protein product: CASRQGQEYGYTF.

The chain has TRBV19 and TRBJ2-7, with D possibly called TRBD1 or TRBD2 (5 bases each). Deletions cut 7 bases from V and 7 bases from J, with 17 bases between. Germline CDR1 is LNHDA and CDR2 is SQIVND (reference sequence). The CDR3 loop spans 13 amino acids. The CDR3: CASTRDPGGEQYF. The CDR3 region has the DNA TGTGCCAGTACCAGGGACCCGGGCGGAGAGCAGTACTTC.

The CDR3, as DNA: TGTGCCAGCAGCGGGAGTATCTATAGCGGGAGAGCCGGGGAGCTGTTTTTT. Protein product: CASSGSIYSGRAGELFF. The chain recombines TRBV9 with TRBJ2-2; 9 nucleotides match TRBD2. This CDR3 is built from 17 residues. Germline CDR1 reads SGDLS; CDR2 reads YYNGEE. V lost 3 bases to trimming and J lost 6 bases; unmatched junction nucleotides: 12.

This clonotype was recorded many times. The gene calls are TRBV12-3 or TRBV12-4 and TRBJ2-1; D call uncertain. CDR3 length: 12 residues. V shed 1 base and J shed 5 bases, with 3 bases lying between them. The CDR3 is CASSLENNEQFF. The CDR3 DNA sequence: TGTGCCAGCAGTTTAGAAAACAATGAGCAGTTCTTC.